Listed below are T cell receptor beta chains from one sample, sequenced in a study of blood T cell repertoires in COVID-19. Only in-frame clones appear in the TCRdb table, and some are missing; sequencing was by immunoSEQ multiplex PCR. Found here are about 90,000 clones, around four fifths of them singletons; the top ten hold roughly 12%. Sequencing was performed on peripheral blood. Source of these receptors: a woman between 70 and 85 years old with active or convalescent COVID-19. The CDR3 runs from the conserved cysteine through the conserved F or W. The D gene is left open where the match is weak. A clone size is listed for some rows: how often the clone was seen (once, few, many), or a class if it is expanded.

>NA|NA|TRBV4-3|TRBJ1-2
TGCGCCAGCAGCCAAGAACAGGGCTATGGCTACACCTTC
CASSQEQGYGYTF
>NA|NA|TRBV7-9|TRBJ1-1
TGTGCCAGCAGCTTAAGTGGGGCGTTGGGGGCTTTCTTT
CASSLSGALGAFF
>NA|TRBD2|TRBV7-2|TRBJ2-3
TGTGCCAGCAGCACCGGACTAGCGGGGGTTTCGGATACGCAGTATTTT
CASSTGLAGVSDTQYF
>NA|NA|TRBV5-1|TRBJ2-5
TGCGCCAGCAGCAACTACCCGGGGTACCAAGAGACCCAGTACTTC
CASSNYPGYQETQYF
>NA|NA|TRBV28|TRBJ1-5
TGTGCCAGCAGCCCTGCAGGGATGACCAATCAGCCCCAGCATTTT
CASSPAGMTNQPQHF
>once|NA|TRBV3-1/TRBV3-2|TRBJ2-7
TGTGCCAGCAGCCAGCCGGGAAGGGACGAGCAGTACTTC
CASSQPGRDEQYF
>once|NA|TRBV28|TRBJ1-6
TGTGCCAGCACCCCCCCCTTAGGGGGAAATTCACCCCTCCACTTT
CASTPPLGGNSPLHF
>NA|NA|TRBV5-1|TRBJ1-2
TGCGCCAGCAGCTTGACAGCTTACTATGGCTACACCTTC
CASSLTAYYGYTF
>NA|NA|TRBV7-8|TRBJ2-3
TGTGCCAGCAGCTTAGAGGATCGATGGCCCGGCGGGGTCGGCACAGATACGCAGTATTTT
CASSLEDRWPGGVGTDTQYF
>NA|TRBD1|TRBV28|TRBJ1-4
TGTGCCAGCAGCCCTATGGACAGGATCAATGAAAAACTGTTTTTT
CASSPMDRINEKLFF
>NA|NA|TRBV11-2|TRBJ2-3
TGTGCCAGCAGCTTAGCGGGTGTATGGACAGATACGCAGTATTTT
CASSLAGVWTDTQYF
>NA|TRBD1|TRBV25-1|TRBJ1-4
TGTGCCAGCAGAGGGACAGTAAATGAAAAACTGTTTTTT
CASRGTVNEKLFF
>NA|NA|TRBV7-2|TRBJ2-1
TGTGCCAGCAGAACAGGAGGGGGCAGGGGTAATGAGCAGTTCTTC
CASRTGGGRGNEQFF
>NA|NA|TRBV7-2|TRBJ2-4
TGTGCCAGCAGCCCGGGAGCGTCCAAAAACATTCAGTACTTC
CASSPGASKNIQYF
>NA|TRBD1|TRBV28|TRBJ2-3
TGTGCCAGTTGGGGGACAGGTAGAACAGATACGCAGTATTTT
CASWGTGRTDTQYF
>NA|TRBD1|TRBV3-1/TRBV3-2|TRBJ2-5
TGTGCCAGCAGCCAAGATCGCGGGACAGGGGCCACTAGAGAGACCCAGTACTTC
CASSQDRGTGATRETQYF
>NA|NA|TRBV11-2|TRBJ2-7
TGTGCCAGCAGCTTAGAGGCAGGGGTGTCCCACGAGCAGTACTTC
CASSLEAGVSHEQYF
>NA|NA|TRBV3-1/TRBV3-2|TRBJ2-1
TGTGCCAGCAGCCAAGATCTGGCAGCCTACAATGAGCAGTTCTTC
CASSQDLAAYNEQFF
>NA|NA|TRBV7-2|TRBJ2-7
TGTGCCAGCTCGACAGGTGGGAGTTACTACGAGCAGTACTTC
CASSTGGSYYEQYF
>NA|TRBD1|TRBV4-1|TRBJ1-4
TGCGCCAGCAGCCTGAGAACAGGGGGTAGAACTAATGAAAAACTGTTTTTT
CASSLRTGGRTNEKLFF
>NA|NA|TRBV19|TRBJ2-7
TGTGCCAGTAGTGTAAGGGAGGCGACCGAGCAGTACTTC
CASSVREATEQYF
>NA|NA|TRBV7-8|TRBJ2-1
TGTGCCAGCAGCTTAGAGGGGTACTACAATGAGCAGTTCTTC
CASSLEGYYNEQFF
>once|TRBD2|TRBV7-9|TRBJ2-7
TGTGCCAGCGGTTTGGTAGCGGGGACGACCTACGAGCAGTACTTC
CASGLVAGTTYEQYF
>NA|NA|TRBV6-4|TRBJ1-5
TGTGCCAGCAGTGACTCGAGGGATCAGCCCCAGCATTTT
CASSDSRDQPQHF
>NA|TRBD1|TRBV7-9|TRBJ1-1
TGTGCCAGCAGCTTACACAGGGGTTTGGGGAACACTGAAGCTTTCTTT
CASSLHRGLGNTEAFF
>NA|NA|TRBV7-2|TRBJ1-4
TGTGCCAGCAGCTTATCGGGAACTAATGAAAAACTGTTTTTT
CASSLSGTNEKLFF
>NA|NA|TRBV15|TRBJ1-1
TGTGCCACCAGCAGAGATGGTATTAGAATTTACACTGAAGCTTTCTTT
CATSRDGIRIYTEAFF
>NA|TRBD1|TRBV28|TRBJ1-3
TGTGCCAGCAGACTAACAGGGGAAACTGGAAACACCATATATTTT
CASRLTGETGNTIYF
>NA|NA|TRBV24-1|TRBJ1-4
TGTGCCACCAGTTCCAGGGACAACTCCGAAAAACTGTTTTTT
CATSSRDNSEKLFF
>NA|TRBD1|TRBV18|TRBJ1-2
TGTGCCAGCTCACCCCTCTCTCAACAGGGGGACTATGGCTACACCTTC
CASSPLSQQGDYGYTF
>NA|TRBD2|TRBV7-9|TRBJ2-7
TGTGCCAGCAGCTCCATTAGCGGGCTTCTTTACGAGCAGTACTTC
CASSSISGLLYEQYF
>NA|NA|TRBV19|TRBJ1-5
TGTGCCAGTAGATATGAGGTGGGCAATCAGCCCCAGCATTTT
CASRYEVGNQPQHF
>NA|TRBD2|TRBV9|TRBJ2-5
TGTGCCAGCAATGGAGGGGTAGCGGGGGGCTCTATCCTAGAGACCCAGTACTTC
CASNGGVAGGSILETQYF
>NA|NA|TRBV12-3/TRBV12-4|TRBJ1-2
TGTGCCAGCAGTTTCTTAGGGGTTGGCTACACCTTC
CASSFLGVGYTF
>NA|NA|TRBV7-9|TRBJ1-2
TGTGCCAGCAGCTCAACCACGGGACACCAAAACTATGGCTACACCTTC
CASSSTTGHQNYGYTF
>NA|TRBD1|TRBV5-1|TRBJ2-7
TGCGCCAGCAGCTCGGGACAGGGCGGCTACGAGCAGTACTTC
CASSSGQGGYEQYF
>NA|NA|TRBV15|TRBJ2-1
TGTGCCACCAGCAGACTGATTGGAGATGAGCAGTTCTTC
CATSRLIGDEQFF
>NA|NA|TRBV5-1|TRBJ1-1
TGCGCCAGCAGCTTGTCTACCACTGAAGCTTTCTTT
CASSLSTTEAFF
>once|NA|TRBV12-3/TRBV12-4|TRBJ1-1
TGTGCCAGCAGTTTCGTGTCTCCCCCTGAAGCTTTCTTT
CASSFVSPPEAFF
>NA|NA|TRBV28|TRBJ1-2
TGTGCCAGCACCGTTAATAACTATGGCTACACCTTC
CASTVNNYGYTF
>NA|NA|TRBV27|TRBJ1-1
TGTGCCAGCCTCATTACCAGGGGTGGCACTGAAGCTTTCTTT
CASLITRGGTEAFF
>NA|TRBD1|TRBV23-1|TRBJ1-1
TGCGCCAGCAGTCAAACCGACAGGGTTGACACTGAAGCTTTCTTT
CASSQTDRVDTEAFF
>few|TRBD1|TRBV25-1|TRBJ2-1
TGTGCCAGCAACAACAGGGGGCGCGGAATGAATGAGCAGTTCTTC
CASNNRGRGMNEQFF
>NA|NA|TRBV5-1|TRBJ1-1
TGCGCCAGCAGCGACCCCCAGGGATACACTGAAGCTTTCTTT
CASSDPQGYTEAFF
>NA|NA|TRBV7-2|TRBJ1-4
TGTGCCAGCAGCCCTTACGGCGGGGCTAATGAAAAACTGTTTTTT
CASSPYGGANEKLFF
>NA|NA|TRBV5-6|TRBJ1-2
TGTGCCAGCACCTCGGGGGGTTTAAACTATGGCTACACCTTC
CASTSGGLNYGYTF
>NA|NA|TRBV7-2|TRBJ2-7
TGTGCCAGCAGTCTTCAGGGACAAAGCTCCTACGAGCAGTACTTC
CASSLQGQSSYEQYF
>NA|TRBD2|TRBV2|TRBJ2-1
TGTGCCAGCTCATACACGGCTAGCGGGGGATCTGAGCAGTTCTTC
CASSYTASGGSEQFF
>NA|TRBD1|TRBV2|TRBJ1-4
TGTGTCAGCCGGGACAGGGGGCCTTTAACTAATGAAAAACTGTTTTTT
CVSRDRGPLTNEKLFF
>once|TRBD1|TRBV18|TRBJ1-1
TGTGCCAGCTCACCGGGACAGGGTGGCACTGAAGCTTTCTTT
CASSPGQGGTEAFF
>once|TRBD1|TRBV4-3|TRBJ1-2
TGCGCCAGCAGCCAAGATGATTTAGGACAGGTACTTAGCTATTACTATGGCTACACCTTC
CASSQDDLGQVLSYYYGYTF
>NA|NA|TRBV19|TRBJ1-5
TGTGCCAGTAGACTTGACCGACTCACTTCACCCCAGCATTTT
CASRLDRLTSPQHF